A single sample gave rise to the 20 T cell receptor beta chains below, sequenced in a study of blood T cell repertoires in COVID-19 (dated by TCRdb to 2018 to 2020). Receptor amplification or capture employed the immunoSEQ multiplex PCR assay. TCRdb carries this immuneACCESS record with in-frame sequences only. Its versions omit some clonotypes, under half of them owing to an unresolved V gene in the studies checked, with the rest unexplained. Present in this sample are over 450,000 clones, roughly 89% of which were seen just once. The ten top clones hold roughly 1% of the sample. The source material was peripheral blood. These receptors all come from a man younger than 30 with COVID-19, enrolled during active disease.

Only one count was recorded for this clone. The chain links TRBV10-3 to TRBJ2-2; 7 bases line up with TRBD1. The CDR3 spans 16 residues. CDR1 and CDR2 from the germline V gene are ENHRY and SYGVKD. The V gene end was trimmed by 0 bases and the J gene end by 5 bases; junction bases not matched to a gene: 6. In DNA form, the CDR3 reads TGTGCCATCAGTGAGTCAAGACAGGGAAGGACCGGGGAGCTGTTTTTT. Protein product: CAISESRQGRTGELFF.

The rearrangement links TRBV2 to TRBJ2-5, with 7 positions matching TRBD1. CDR3 length: 14 residues. Looked up from germline, CDR1 is SNHLY and CDR2 is FYNNEI. J was trimmed by 5 bases and V by 6 bases; bases with no gene match: 9. The CDR3 spells CASRAGTVVETQYF. The CDR3 region has the DNA TGTGCCAGCAGGGCCGGGACAGTGGTGGAGACCCAGTACTTC.

The rearrangement links TRBV7-9 to TRBJ1-4; 9 positions match TRBD1. V trimming: 5 bases; J trimming: 4 bases; junction bases outside the gene matches: 8. The CDR3 runs 16 residues. The V gene's germline CDR1 is SEHNR and CDR2 FQNEAQ (reference sequence). CDR3 loop: CASSQSPGQGNEKLFF. The CDR3 DNA is TGTGCCAGCAGCCAATCACCGGGACAGGGTAATGAAAAACTGTTTTTT.

The gene calls are TRBV27 and TRBJ2-3; 8 positions agree with TRBD2. The junction had 14 bases not matched to a gene; V was cut back by 5 bases and J by 7 bases. CDR3 length: 16 amino acids. Germline values: CDR1 MNHEY, CDR2 SMNVEV (reference sequence). CDR3 DNA: TGTGCCAGCAGTCCCACACCAAGCGGGAGTAGGAATACGCAGTATTTT. Translation gives CASSPTPSGSRNTQYF.

J is TRBJ1-1 and V is TRBV7-2; 7 positions match TRBD1. The V and J ends lost 4 bases and 4 bases, in that order; junction bases with no gene match: 9. This CDR3 spans 15 amino acids. Germline V gives CDR1 SGHTA, CDR2 FQGNSA. The CDR3 region has the DNA TGTGCCAGCAGCTCACCGACAGGGTCGGGCACTGAAGCTTTCTTT. Protein sequence: CASSSPTGSGTEAFF.

V is TRBV3-1 (or the pseudogene TRBV3-2) and J is TRBJ2-7; TRBD2 aligns across 10 bases. Germline CDR1 reads LGHDT; CDR2 reads YNNKEL (reference sequence). After removal of 6 bases from V and 3 bases from J, the junction contained 8 bases not matched to a gene. This CDR3 is built from 15 residues. CDR3 protein: CASRSSGGPNYEQYF. The CDR3 bases are TGTGCCAGCAGGTCTAGCGGGGGCCCGAACTACGAGCAGTACTTC.

This sequence joins TRBV28 and TRBJ2-2; TRBD1 aligns across 11 bases. V was pared by 5 bases and J by 4 bases, with 6 bases of the junction left unmatched. Per germline, CDR1 MDHEN and CDR2 SYDVKM. The CDR3 is 16 amino acids. In DNA, the CDR3 is TGTGCCAGCAGTGTTTCCGGGACAGGGGGCACCGGGGAGCTGTTTTTT. It codes for CASSVSGTGGTGELFF.

The chain combines TRBV19 with TRBJ2-1; tentative D call: TRBD1 (5 bases). This CDR3 comprises 14 residues. The germline CDR1 and CDR2 sequences are LNHDA and SQIVND (reference sequence). The V end lost 5 bases, the J end lost 7 bases, and 15 bases lay between the germline ends. CDR3 sequence (DNA): TGTGCCAGTAGTTCTAGGATCCGACAGAATGAGCAGTTCTTC. This gives the protein CASSSRIRQNEQFF.

The chain carries TRBV7-9 and TRBJ2-5; 13 nucleotides line up with TRBD2. The CDR3 length is 18 residues. Trimming took 1 base from V and 4 from J; bases not matched to a gene: 9. From germline, CDR1 is SEHNR and CDR2 FQNEAQ (reference sequence). The CDR3 protein is CASSLGTEGLAGRETQYF. In DNA form, the CDR3 reads TGTGCCAGCAGCTTAGGAACCGAGGGACTAGCGGGAAGAGAGACCCAGTACTTC.

This clone was seen a few times. The chain links TRBV30 to TRBJ2-7, with 10 positions matching TRBD1. CDR3 length equals 14 residues. Germline CDR1 and CDR2: GTSNPN and SVGIG (reference sequence). Germline trimming cut 0 bases from V and 4 bases from J; bases unmatched to any gene: 3. The DNA of the CDR3 is TGTGCCTGGAGTGTCGGGACAGGGGTTTACGAGCAGTACTTC. It encodes CAWSVGTGVYEQYF.

This chain uses TRBV7-9 with TRBJ2-7; TRBD2 is a possible D gene (5 bases). The V end was cut by 3 bases, the J end by 5 bases, with 11 bases between. The CDR3 spans 13 residues. Looked up from germline, CDR1 is SEHNR and CDR2 is FQNEAQ (reference sequence). In DNA, the CDR3 is TGTGCCAGCAGCTTCCAGAATAGCGACGAGCAGTACTTC. Residues: CASSFQNSDEQYF.

This chain connects TRBV2 to TRBJ1-1, with 9 bases fitting TRBD1. The CDR3 runs 14 residues. V shed 6 bases and J 4 bases; nucleotides not matched to a gene: 6. Per the germline V gene, CDR1 is SNHLY and CDR2 is FYNNEI. The CDR3 reads CASSRTGDRTEAFF. CDR3 coding DNA: TGTGCCAGCAGCCGGACAGGGGACCGCACTGAAGCTTTCTTT.

The count of this clone is one. The V and J genes are TRBV3-1 (or the pseudogene TRBV3-2) and TRBJ2-2, with D hard to call. CDR1 is LGHDT, CDR2 YNNKEL, per germline (reference sequence). There are 13 residues in the CDR3. V lost 3 bases and J 5 bases, leaving 7 bases between the germline ends. CDR3 in amino acids: CASSHTGTGELFF. CDR3 in DNA: TGTGCCAGCAGCCACACGGGTACCGGGGAGCTGTTTTTT.

DNA of the CDR3: TGTGCCAGCAGTTCTCGGGGGGACACTGAAGCTTTCTTT. It encodes CASSSRGDTEAFF. The chain uses TRBV6-1 and TRBJ1-1; TRBD1 might be the D (5 bases). V gave up 5 bases and J gave up 3 bases, with 10 bases separating them. Germline CDR1 is MNHNS and CDR2 is SASEGT. The CDR3 has 13 amino acids.

This clone came up once. One junction end does not reproduce the germline sequence, and a read error may be involved. V gene TRBV6-1 combines with J gene TRBJ2-1, with 8 bases that match TRBD1. The CDR3 has 19 residues. CDR1 is MNHNS and CDR2 is SASEGT in the germline V gene. CDR3 region: CASGDRGSTSSKPYNEQFF. The CDR3 DNA follows: TGTGCCAGCGGTGACAGGGGATCCACCTCATCCAAACCCTACAATGAGCAGTTCTTC.

This chain uses TRBV29-1 with TRBJ2-1; 15 bases map to TRBD2. V was clipped by 6 bases and J by 6 bases; unmatched bases: 6. The CDR3 is 15 residues long. Looked up from germline, CDR1 is SQVTM and CDR2 is ANQGSEA. CDR3: CSVGWTSGRANEQFF. CDR3 DNA sequence: TGCAGCGTGGGTTGGACTAGCGGGAGGGCCAATGAGCAGTTCTTC.

The chain has TRBV6-5 and TRBJ1-2; 9 nucleotides agree with TRBD1. CDR1 is MNHEY, CDR2 SVGAGI, per germline. This CDR3 is built from 14 residues. J lost 2 bases, V lost 6 bases, and 4 bases had no gene match. The CDR3 is CASRKQGANYGYTF. DNA for the CDR3: TGTGCCAGCAGGAAACAGGGGGCGAACTATGGCTACACCTTC.

This sequence joins TRBV7-9 and TRBJ2-7; no reliable D call. Germline CDR1 and CDR2: SEHNR and FQNEAQ (reference sequence). This CDR3 spans 15 amino acids. Deletions cut 4 bases from V and 0 bases from J, with 13 bases between. The CDR3 coding sequence is TGTGCCAGCAGCTCCTACCAGACATACTCCTACGAGCAGTACTTC. Its protein is CASSSYQTYSYEQYF.

The chain joins TRBV7-8 to TRBJ2-3; the D call may be TRBD1 or TRBD2 (6 bases each). Germline V gene data show CDR1 as SGHVS and CDR2 as FQNEAQ. Trimming cost V 5 bases and J 6 bases, with 18 bases left between them. CDR3 length: 15 residues. The CDR3, as DNA: TGTGCCAGCAGCCAGGGGACTCCTGGCTGGGATACGCAGTATTTT. As protein: CASSQGTPGWDTQYF.

The rearrangement joins TRBV20-1 to TRBJ2-5, with TRBD2 as a possible D gene (5 bases). Germline V gene sequence: CDR1 DFQATT, CDR2 SNEGSKA (reference sequence). V lost 2 bases to trimming and J lost 5 bases, with 6 bases between them. The CDR3 extends over 11 amino acids. CDR3 residues: CSARWRETQYF. CDR3 bases: TGCAGTGCTAGATGGAGGGAGACCCAGTACTTC.